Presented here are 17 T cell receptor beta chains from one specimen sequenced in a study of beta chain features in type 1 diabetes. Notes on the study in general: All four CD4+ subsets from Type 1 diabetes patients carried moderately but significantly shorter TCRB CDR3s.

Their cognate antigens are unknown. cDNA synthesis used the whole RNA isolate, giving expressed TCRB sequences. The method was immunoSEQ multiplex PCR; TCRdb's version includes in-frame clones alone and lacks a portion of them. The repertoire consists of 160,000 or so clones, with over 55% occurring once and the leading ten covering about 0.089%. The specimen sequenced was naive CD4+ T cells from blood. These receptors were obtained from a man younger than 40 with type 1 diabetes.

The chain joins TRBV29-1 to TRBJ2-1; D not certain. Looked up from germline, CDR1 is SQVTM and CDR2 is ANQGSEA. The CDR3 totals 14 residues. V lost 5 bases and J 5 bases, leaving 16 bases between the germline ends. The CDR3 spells CSVLPHSRNNEQFF. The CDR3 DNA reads TGCAGCGTTTTGCCGCACTCCAGGAACAATGAGCAGTTCTTC.

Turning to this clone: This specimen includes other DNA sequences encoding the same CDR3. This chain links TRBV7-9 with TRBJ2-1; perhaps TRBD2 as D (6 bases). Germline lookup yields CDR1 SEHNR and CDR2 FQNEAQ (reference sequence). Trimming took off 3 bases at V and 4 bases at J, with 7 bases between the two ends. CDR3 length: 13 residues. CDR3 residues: CASSLTSYNEQFF. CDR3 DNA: TGTGCCAGCAGCTTGACTAGTTACAATGAGCAGTTCTTC.

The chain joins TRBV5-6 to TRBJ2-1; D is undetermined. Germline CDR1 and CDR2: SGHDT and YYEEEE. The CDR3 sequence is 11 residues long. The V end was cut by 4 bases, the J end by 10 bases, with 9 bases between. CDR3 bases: TGTGCCAGCAGCAGGCCTCCGGAGCAGTTCTTC. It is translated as CASSRPPEQFF.

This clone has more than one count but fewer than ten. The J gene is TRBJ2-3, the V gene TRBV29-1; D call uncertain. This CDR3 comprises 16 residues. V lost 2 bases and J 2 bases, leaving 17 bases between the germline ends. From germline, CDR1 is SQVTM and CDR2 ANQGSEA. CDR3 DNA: TGCAGCGTTGAAAGGTCTTGGGCCGATGTCACAGATACGCAGTATTTT. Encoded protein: CSVERSWADVTDTQYF.

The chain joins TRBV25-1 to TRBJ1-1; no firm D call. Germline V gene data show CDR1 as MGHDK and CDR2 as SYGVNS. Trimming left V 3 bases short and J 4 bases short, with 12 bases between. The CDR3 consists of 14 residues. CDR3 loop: CASSELGSLTEAFF. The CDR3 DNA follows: TGTGCCAGCAGTGAGCTAGGTTCTCTCACTGAAGCTTTCTTT.

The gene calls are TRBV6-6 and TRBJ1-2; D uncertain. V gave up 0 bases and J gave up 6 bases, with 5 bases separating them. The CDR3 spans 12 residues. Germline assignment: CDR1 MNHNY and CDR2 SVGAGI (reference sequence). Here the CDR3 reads CASSYSFNGYTF. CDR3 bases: TGTGCCAGCAGTTACTCGTTTAATGGCTACACCTTC.

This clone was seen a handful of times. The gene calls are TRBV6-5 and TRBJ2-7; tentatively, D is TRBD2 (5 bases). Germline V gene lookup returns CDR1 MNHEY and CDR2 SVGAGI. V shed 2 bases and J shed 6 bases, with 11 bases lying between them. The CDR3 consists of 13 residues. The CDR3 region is CASSYPEAGEQYF. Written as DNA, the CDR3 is TGTGCCAGCAGTTACCCGGAGGCTGGCGAGCAGTACTTC.

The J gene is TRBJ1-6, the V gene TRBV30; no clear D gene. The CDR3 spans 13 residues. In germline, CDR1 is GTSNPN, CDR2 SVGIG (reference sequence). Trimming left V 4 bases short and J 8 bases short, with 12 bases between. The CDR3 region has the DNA TGTGCCTGGAAGGAGTTTACGGATTCACCCCTCCACTTT. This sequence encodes CAWKEFTDSPLHF.

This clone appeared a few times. As DNA, the CDR3 is TGTGCCAGCAGCTTACTCCGGGCAGCCCGGGATGGCTACACCTTC. This translates into CASSLLRAARDGYTF. The chain combines TRBV7-2 with TRBJ1-2; D is unresolved. The V gene's germline CDR1 is SGHTA and CDR2 FQGNSA. The length of the CDR3 is 15 residues. V was cut by 2 bases and J by 6 bases, with 16 bases left in between.

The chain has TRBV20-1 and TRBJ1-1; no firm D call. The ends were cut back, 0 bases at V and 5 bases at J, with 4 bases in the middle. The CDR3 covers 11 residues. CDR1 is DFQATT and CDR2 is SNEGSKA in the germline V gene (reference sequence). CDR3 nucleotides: TGCAGTGCTAGAGATGGTACTGAAGCTTTCTTT. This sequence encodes CSARDGTEAFF.

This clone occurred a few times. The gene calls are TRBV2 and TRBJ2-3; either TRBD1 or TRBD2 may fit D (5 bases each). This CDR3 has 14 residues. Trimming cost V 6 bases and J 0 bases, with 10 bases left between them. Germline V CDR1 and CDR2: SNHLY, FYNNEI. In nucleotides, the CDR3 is TGTGCCAGCAGCGGGGACCTTAGCACAGATACGCAGTATTTT. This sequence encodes CASSGDLSTDTQYF.

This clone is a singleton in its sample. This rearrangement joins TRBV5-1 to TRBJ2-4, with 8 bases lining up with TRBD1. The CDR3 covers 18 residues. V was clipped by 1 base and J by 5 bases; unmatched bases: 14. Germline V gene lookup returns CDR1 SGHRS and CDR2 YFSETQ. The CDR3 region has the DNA TGCGCCAGCAGCTTGTTGCCCCCCGCCCCAGGGGGCGAAAACATTCAGTACTTC. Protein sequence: CASSLLPPAPGGENIQYF.

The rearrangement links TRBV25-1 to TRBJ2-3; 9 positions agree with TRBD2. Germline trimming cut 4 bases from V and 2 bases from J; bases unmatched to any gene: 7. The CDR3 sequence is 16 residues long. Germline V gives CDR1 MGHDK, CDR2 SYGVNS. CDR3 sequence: CASSATGLAITDTQYF. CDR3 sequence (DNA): TGTGCCAGCAGTGCTACGGGACTAGCAATCACAGATACGCAGTATTTT.

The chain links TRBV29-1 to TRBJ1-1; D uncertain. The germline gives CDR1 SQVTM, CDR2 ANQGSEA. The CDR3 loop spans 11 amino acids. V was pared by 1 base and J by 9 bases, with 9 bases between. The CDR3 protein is CSVEGRVQAFF. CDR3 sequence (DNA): TGCAGCGTTGAAGGCCGGGTACAAGCTTTCTTT.

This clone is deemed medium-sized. The CDR3 loop is CASSQIVAGVDQPQHF. DNA of the CDR3: TGTGCCAGCAGCCAGATAGTCGCAGGGGTAGATCAGCCCCAGCATTTT. The V call is TRBV7-9, the J call TRBJ1-5; perhaps TRBD1 as D (6 bases). The germline gives CDR1 SEHNR, CDR2 FQNEAQ (reference sequence). This CDR3 has 16 residues. Trimming removed 5 bases from V and 5 bases from J, with 19 bases in between.

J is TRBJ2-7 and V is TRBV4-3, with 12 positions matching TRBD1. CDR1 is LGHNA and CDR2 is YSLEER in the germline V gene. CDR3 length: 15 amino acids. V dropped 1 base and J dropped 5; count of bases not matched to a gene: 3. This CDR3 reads CASSQAGQGAHEQYF. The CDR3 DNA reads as TGCGCCAGCAGCCAAGCGGGACAGGGGGCCCACGAGCAGTACTTC.

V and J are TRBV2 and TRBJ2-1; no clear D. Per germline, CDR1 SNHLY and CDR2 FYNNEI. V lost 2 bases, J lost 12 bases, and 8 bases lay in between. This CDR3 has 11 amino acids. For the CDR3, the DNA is TGTGCCAGCAGTGAACGGGTAGGGCAGTTCTTC. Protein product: CASSERVGQFF.